This T cell receptor (beta chain) was recovered during a study of T cells in Graves' hyperthyroidism and ophthalmopathy. This clonotype occurred many times. Amplification yielded TCR beta CDR3 regions, with RNA transcripts as the source. Carried out on the TCR CDR3, a first-round RT-PCR used the HTBI primer set. In TCRdb, the multiplex PCR reads were re-called with MiXCR into one record per CDR3 protein. The sample includes 540,000 or so distinct CDR3 sequences, around a sixth of them seen just once. V shed 1 base and J shed 1 base, with 9 bases lying between them. This CDR3 comprises 15 residues. In germline, CDR1 is SGHTA, CDR2 FQGTGA.

The chain employs TRBV7-3 and TRBJ2-3; possible D gene TRBD2, 6 bases. Specimen: blood. The sequence was collected from a woman younger than 45 with Graves' hyperthyroidism. CDR3 residues: CASSLNVAGTDTQYF. The CDR3 coding sequence is TGTGCCAGCAGCTTAAACGTAGCGGGCACAGATACGCAGTATTTT.